This TCR beta chain was sequenced in a study of vaccination and CD4 T cells after COVID-19. Study information: Four females and six males made up the convalescents, with two Hispanic. Findings and limits, study-wide: Spike mono-reactivity was the property of 304 of 307 vaccine-specific clones in convalescent patients.

The table lists this clonotype with a few counts. The antigen is undetermined. The germline V and J ends were trimmed by 4 bases and 5 bases, with 8 bases remaining between them. Germline CDR1 is MNHNS and CDR2 is SASEGT. This CDR3 comprises 12 residues. Cultured CD4+ T cell DNA underwent sequencing with the Oncomine TCR Beta short-read assay. TCRdb recomputed calls from the PCR reads with MiXCR, one row per CDR3 protein. The table records about 15,000 distinct CDR3 sequences, about 53% of them present only once. Treatment in this sample: roughly 11-day PBMC culture with coronavirus spike peptide pools or control peptides (ViraFEST assay).

This chain uses TRBV6-1 with TRBJ2-5; no clear D gene. Sequencing was performed on CD4+ T cells from blood, cultured in vitro, taken before SARS-CoV-2 vaccination. This clonotype was sampled from a human donor who had recovered from COVID-19. The CDR3 region is CASSGDGETQYF. As DNA, the CDR3 is TGTGCCAGCAGTGGAGACGGGGAGACCCAGTACTTC.